The 14 T cell receptor beta chains below come from one sample, sequenced in a study of blood T cell repertoires in COVID-19. The assay was immunoSEQ multiplex PCR, and TCRdb's table has in-frame clones only and misses some. This table holds roughly 87,000 clones, under 85% found once. Material: peripheral blood. These receptor sequences come from a woman of 80 years or more with COVID-19, enrolled during active disease.

The genes are TRBV9 and TRBJ2-5; 7 bases line up with TRBD1. Germline CDR1 and CDR2: SGDLS and YYNGEE. Unmatched junction bases numbered 13, after V lost 3 bases and J lost 5 bases. This CDR3 has 16 amino acids. This CDR3 is CASSAETGVVGETQYF. The CDR3 coding sequence is TGTGCCAGCAGCGCAGAAACAGGGGTTGTAGGGGAGACCCAGTACTTC.

The chain combines TRBV6-5 with TRBJ2-1; D is uncertain. V was shortened by 7 bases and J by 7 bases, with 17 bases between the two germline ends. The germline CDR1 and CDR2 sequences are MNHEY and SVGAGI. CDR3 length equals 14 residues. The CDR3 sequence is CASILIANSNEQFF. CDR3 nucleotides: TGTGCCAGCATATTAATAGCTAATTCAAATGAGCAGTTCTTC.

V is TRBV3-1 (or the pseudogene TRBV3-2) and J is TRBJ2-1; 10 positions agree with TRBD2. V was clipped by 6 bases and J by 5 bases; unmatched bases: 7. The V gene's germline CDR1 is LGHDT and CDR2 YNNKEL (reference sequence). The CDR3 runs 15 residues. CDR3 sequence reads: CASRKSGGAHNEQFF. Here the CDR3 DNA reads TGTGCCAGCAGAAAGAGCGGGGGGGCCCACAATGAGCAGTTCTTC.

The V call is TRBV3-1 (or the pseudogene TRBV3-2), the J call TRBJ1-1; a weak D match, TRBD1 (6 bases). Germline-derived CDR1 and CDR2 are LGHDT and YNNKEL (reference sequence). Trimming pared 4 bases from V and 1 base from J, leaving 16 bases between. The CDR3 runs 16 residues. The CDR3 nucleotides are TGTGCCAGCAGCCCCCCCAGGGTAGGGGGGAACACTGAAGCTTTCTTT. It encodes CASSPPRVGGNTEAFF.

The chain recombines TRBV18 with TRBJ1-1, with 9 bases aligning to TRBD1. The CDR3 length is 15 residues. Germline V lookup: CDR1 KGHSH, CDR2 LQKENI. V was pared by 6 bases and J by 0 bases, with 5 bases of the junction left unmatched. The CDR3 reads CASSAGTGLNTEAFF. The CDR3, as DNA: TGTGCCAGCTCTGCCGGGACAGGGTTGAACACTGAAGCTTTCTTT.

This chain joins TRBV6-5 and TRBJ2-7; 8 bases are shared with TRBD1. V was pared by 5 bases and J by 2 bases, with 5 bases of the junction left unmatched. Per the germline V gene, CDR1 is MNHEY and CDR2 is SVGAGI. This CDR3 contains 14 residues. CDR3 sequence: CASSLQGGTYEQYF. CDR3 nucleotides: TGTGCCAGCAGTCTACAGGGGGGTACCTACGAGCAGTACTTC.

The gene calls are TRBV19 and TRBJ2-5; possible D gene TRBD1, 6 bases. V lost 5 bases, J lost 4 bases, and 11 bases lay in between. This CDR3 comprises 13 residues. Per the germline V gene, CDR1 is LNHDA and CDR2 is SQIVND (reference sequence). CDR3 loop: CASSAQGRETQYF. CDR3 DNA: TGTGCCAGTAGTGCACAGGGCCGAGAGACCCAGTACTTC.

This clone appeared a single time. The junction does not match germline at one end; this may be a read error. The genes are TRBV2 and TRBJ2-5; weak D call: TRBD1 (5 bases). The CDR3 has 12 residues. The germline gives CDR1 SNHLY, CDR2 FYNNEI. The CDR3 loop is CASSVSTEAQYF. The CDR3 DNA reads TGTGCCAGCAGCGTATCGACAGAGGCCCAGTACTTC.

V and J are TRBV28 and TRBJ1-5, with D maybe TRBD1 (6 bases). CDR3 size: 15 residues. Trimming cost V 5 bases and J 0 bases, with 11 bases left between them. Per the germline V gene, CDR1 is MDHEN and CDR2 is SYDVKM. CDR3 nucleotides: TGTGCCAGCAGTCCGGACAGTTATAGCAATCAGCCCCAGCATTTT. It is translated as CASSPDSYSNQPQHF.

This chain connects TRBV27 to TRBJ1-5, with 8 nucleotides matching TRBD1. CDR3 size: 19 residues. After removal of 0 bases from V and 2 bases from J, the junction contained 12 bases not matched to a gene. The germline V gene encodes CDR1 MNHEY and CDR2 SMNVEV (reference sequence). CDR3 in DNA: TGTGCCAGCAGTTTATCGTATATTGCAGGGGGCGAAGGCAATCAGCCCCAGCATTTT. This gives the protein CASSLSYIAGGEGNQPQHF.

The CDR3 DNA sequence: TGCGCCAGCAGCCCATCCGACGGGCGACTAGCCTACGAGCAGTACTTC. Its protein is CASSPSDGRLAYEQYF. The genes are TRBV5-1 and TRBJ2-7, with TRBD2 as a possible D gene (6 bases). CDR3 length: 16 amino acids. Trimming took 4 bases from V and 2 from J, leaving 19 bases between them. Germline V gene lookup returns CDR1 SGHRS and CDR2 YFSETQ. Filled out from reference TRBV5-1 and TRBJ2-7, the complete variable domain reads KAGVTQTPRYLIKTRGQQVTLSCSPISGHRSVSWYQQTPGQGLQFLFEYFSETQRNKGNFPGRFSGRQFSNSRSEMNVSTLELGDSALYLCASSPSDGRLAYEQYFGPGTRLTVT.

The CDR3, as DNA: TGTGCCAGCAGCCCTGCACAGGGGGCTGATGAGCAGTTCTTC. Protein product: CASSPAQGADEQFF. The J gene is TRBJ2-1, the V gene TRBV5-4; 9 bases match TRBD1. This CDR3 has 14 amino acids. J gave up 8 bases and V 4 bases, and 7 bases lay outside the gene matches. CDR1 is SGHNT, CDR2 YYREEE, per germline (reference sequence).

The chain is built from TRBV7-9 and TRBJ1-2; 8 positions agree with TRBD1. This CDR3 spans 14 amino acids. Germline CDR1 SEHNR, CDR2 FQNEAQ (reference sequence). Trimming took 5 bases from V and 5 from J; bases not matched to a gene: 7. The CDR3 region has the DNA TGTGCCAGCAGCCCCACAGGGGGAAGATATGGCTACACCTTC. Translating it yields CASSPTGGRYGYTF.

V and J are TRBV7-3 and TRBJ2-3, with a possible D match to TRBD2 (7 bases). Per the germline V gene, CDR1 is SGHTA and CDR2 is FQGTGA. Trimming pared 6 bases from V and 4 bases from J, leaving 17 bases between. This CDR3 has 15 amino acids. The CDR3 here is CASSPEWGGPDTQYF. As DNA, the CDR3 is TGTGCCAGCAGTCCCGAGTGGGGGGGGCCAGATACGCAGTATTTT.